The source of this T cell receptor beta chain is a study of spatial heterogeneity in lung cancer. The wider study: Follow-up PBMC samples were sequenced when available, at a median of around two years after resection. Findings and limits, study-wide: The appearance of ubiquitous expanded tumor TCRs in blood was greater at resection than follow-up.

Each TCR cDNA molecule carried a unique molecular identifier. In TCRdb, the 5' RACE reads were re-called with MiXCR into one record per CDR3 protein. The sample lists around 120,000 distinct CDR3 sequences, 9.5% to 15% occurring once. The CDR3 has 16 amino acids. Germline V CDR1 and CDR2: SGHKS, YYEKEE (reference sequence). V lost 0 bases, J lost 0 bases, and 10 bases lay in between. This clonotype came up a few times. Its target is unknown. Time point reported: blood at routine non-recurrence follow-up after resection. Sequencing was performed on whole RNA extracted from tumor and nontumor lung tissue, or from frozen PBMC, and the material was left unsorted.

This TCR derives from a male donor with early-stage non-small cell lung cancer. The starting material was PBMCs, obtained at follow-up. This sequence joins TRBV5-5 and TRBJ2-4, with D possibly TRBD2 on 5 matching bases. CDR3 sequence: CASSLGADLAKNIQYF. The CDR3 DNA sequence: TGTGCCAGCAGCTTGGGAGCGGATCTAGCCAAAAACATTCAGTACTTC.